The source of this TCR beta chain is a study of shared clonotypes between healthy human individuals. Study-wide points: The researchers took only blood, and tissue repertoires probably look different.

A word on this clone: The antigen is not known.

Replicate PCRs run on unsorted PBMC used around 0.3 ug DNA, which was some 30,000 T cell genomes. The authors sequenced unsorted PBMC DNA on ten immunoSEQ deep assay plates. The table came from immunoSEQ multiplex PCR; TCRdb's copy has only in-frame clones and leaves some out. The sample includes fewer than 500,000 clones, about three quarters of them seen just once. This CDR3 is built from 14 residues. Germline values: CDR1 LNHNV, CDR2 YYDKDF (reference sequence). The germline V and J ends were trimmed by 4 bases and 9 bases, with 19 bases remaining between them. The receptor was isolated from a woman between 40 and 55 years old in good health. Some clones in this sample may be carry-over from other donors' samples. V usage is TRBV15 and J usage is TRBJ2-7; D possibly corresponds to TRBD1 (5 bases). Sample: PBMCs. CDR3 region: CATSIEGLGQGQYF. CDR3 bases: TGTGCCACCAGCATCGAAGGGCTAGGGCAGGGGCAGTACTTC. Based on the CDR3 plus reference TRBV15 and TRBJ2-7, the full variable domain is DAMVIQNPRYQVTQFGKPVTLSCSQTLNHNVMYWYQQKSSQAPKLLFHYYDKDFNNEADTPDNFQSRRPNTSFCFLDIRSPGLGDTAMYLCATSIEGLGQGQYFGPGTRLTVT.